A selection of T cell receptor beta chains follows, all from one sample in a study of CD8+CD57+ T cells in acquired aplastic anemia. Each CDR3 protein gets one entry after TCRdb re-called the reads with MiXCR. Of 50,000 or so distinct CDR3 sequences in the sample, 57% were seen once. The sequencing sample was made of sorted CD4+, CD8+, or CD8+CD57+ T cells (not recorded which) from PBMCs. The receptors here all came from a human donor with aplastic anemia. Both conserved end residues are part of each CDR3. The D gene is left open where the match is weak. Some rows have no size entry. The others give once, few or many, or a class for an expanded clone.

size	V	J	D	CDR3	DNA
few	TRBV29-1	TRBJ2-1	NA	CSVRRNEQFF	TGCAGCGTGAGGAGGAATGAGCAGTTCTTC
NA	TRBV6-6	TRBJ2-5	NA	CASSLGGERTQYF	TGTGCCAGCAGCTTAGGGGGTGAAAGGACCCAGTACTTC
few	TRBV5-4	TRBJ2-3	NA	CASSLELAGTDTQYF	TGTGCCAGCAGCTTGGAACTAGCTGGCACAGATACGCAGTATTTT
NA	TRBV19	TRBJ2-3	NA	CASRHQLDTQYF	TGTGCCAGTAGACACCAATTGGATACGCAGTATTTT
many	TRBV25-1	TRBJ1-5	NA	CASSEPDGRRTDTQHF	TGTGCCAGCAGTGAACCAGATGGGAGGAGGACAGATACGCAGCATTTT
many	TRBV9	TRBJ1-5	NA	CASSVGSSNQPQHF	TGTGCCAGCAGCGTAGGGAGTAGCAATCAGCCCCAGCATTTT
many	TRBV5-1	TRBJ2-1	TRBD2	CASSWTSGAYNEQFF	TGCGCCAGCAGCTGGACTAGCGGGGCCTACAATGAGCAGTTCTTC
many	TRBV4-1	TRBJ2-1	NA	CASSRLGYRDEQFF	TGCGCCAGCAGCCGGCTCGGGTATAGGGATGAGCAGTTCTTC
NA	TRBV19	TRBJ1-2	TRBD1	CASSRQGARSVNYGYTF	TGTGCCAGTAGTAGGCAGGGGGCCCGGTCCGTTAACTATGGCTACACCTTC
many	TRBV11-1	TRBJ1-4	NA	CASSPRMVDLATNEKLFF	TGTGCCAGCAGCCCCCGGATGGTGGATCTTGCAACTAATGAAAAACTGTTTTTT
NA	TRBV7-6	TRBJ2-7	NA	CASSYSPDEQYF	TGTGCCAGCAGCTATAGCCCGGACGAGCAGTACTTC
NA	TRBV2	TRBJ1-2	NA	CASSERREYGYTF	TGTGCCAGCAGTGAGAGAAGGGAGTATGGCTACACCTTC
NA	TRBV25-1	TRBJ1-1	NA	CASSDHGDTEAFF	TGTGCCAGCAGTGACCACGGGGACACTGAAGCTTTCTTT
many	TRBV7-9	TRBJ2-7	TRBD1	CASSAGTDPYEQYF	TGTGCCAGCAGCGCCGGGACAGACCCATACGAGCAGTACTTC
medium-sized	TRBV7-8	TRBJ1-4	NA	CASSLRRREKLFF	TGTGCCAGCAGCTTAAGGAGAAGGGAAAAACTGTTTTTT
many	TRBV20-1	TRBJ2-1	NA	CSAPPFLKLAGAINEQFF	TGCAGTGCTCCACCTTTCTTAAAACTAGCCGGGGCTATCAATGAGCAGTTCTTC
NA	TRBV19	TRBJ2-1	NA	CASSIMGLDYNEQFF	TGTGCCAGTAGTATAATGGGTTTAGATTACAATGAGCAGTTCTTC
medium-sized	TRBV7-9	TRBJ1-1	TRBD1	CASSLDRGEAFF	TGTGCCAGCAGCTTAGACAGGGGTGAAGCTTTCTTT
NA	TRBV7-9	TRBJ1-1	TRBD1	CASSREDRGHAFF	TGTGCCAGCAGCCGGGAAGACAGGGGGCATGCTTTCTTT
NA	TRBV5-1	TRBJ1-1	NA	CASSLIGVDTEAFF	TGCGCCAGCAGCTTAATAGGCGTAGACACTGAAGCTTTCTTT
many	TRBV5-4	TRBJ2-2	NA	CASSFGRGGLFF	TGTGCCAGCAGCTTCGGCAGGGGAGGGCTGTTTTTT
NA	TRBV19	TRBJ1-5	NA	CASSGPNQPQHF	TGTGCCAGTAGTGGGCCCAATCAGCCCCAGCATTTT
NA	TRBV10-3	TRBJ2-7	TRBD1	CAISVEQGAYEQYF	TGTGCCATCAGTGTCGAGCAGGGGGCCTACGAGCAGTACTTC
NA	TRBV10-2	TRBJ2-7	TRBD1	CASSEQGASYEQYF	TGTGCCAGCAGTGAGCAGGGGGCCTCCTACGAGCAGTACTTC
NA	TRBV7-2	TRBJ2-7	TRBD1	CASSLGWDSSYEQYF	TGTGCCAGCAGCTTAGGTTGGGACAGTTCCTACGAGCAGTACTTC
NA	TRBV2	TRBJ2-2	NA	CASSFSVSTGELFF	TGTGCCAGCAGTTTTAGCGTAAGCACCGGGGAGCTGTTTTTT
NA	TRBV24-1	TRBJ2-1	TRBD2	CATSDPTGTSKSGHSNEQFF	TGTGCCACCAGTGACCCAACCGGGACTAGCAAGAGTGGACATTCCAATGAGCAGTTCTTC
NA	TRBV7-3	TRBJ2-7	NA	CASSKQGSPSSYEQYF	TGTGCCAGCAGCAAACAGGGCTCCCCAAGCTCCTACGAGCAGTACTTC
NA	TRBV7-9	TRBJ1-2	NA	CASSLGGTNYGYTF	TGTGCCAGCAGCCTAGGTGGGACCAACTATGGCTACACCTTC
NA	TRBV7-6	TRBJ2-1	TRBD2	CASSQTMGLAGYNEQFF	TGTGCCAGCAGCCAGACCATGGGACTAGCGGGTTACAATGAGCAGTTCTTC
NA	TRBV29-1	TRBJ2-7	NA	CSVERADAYEQYF	TGCAGCGTTGAAAGGGCGGACGCCTACGAGCAGTACTTC